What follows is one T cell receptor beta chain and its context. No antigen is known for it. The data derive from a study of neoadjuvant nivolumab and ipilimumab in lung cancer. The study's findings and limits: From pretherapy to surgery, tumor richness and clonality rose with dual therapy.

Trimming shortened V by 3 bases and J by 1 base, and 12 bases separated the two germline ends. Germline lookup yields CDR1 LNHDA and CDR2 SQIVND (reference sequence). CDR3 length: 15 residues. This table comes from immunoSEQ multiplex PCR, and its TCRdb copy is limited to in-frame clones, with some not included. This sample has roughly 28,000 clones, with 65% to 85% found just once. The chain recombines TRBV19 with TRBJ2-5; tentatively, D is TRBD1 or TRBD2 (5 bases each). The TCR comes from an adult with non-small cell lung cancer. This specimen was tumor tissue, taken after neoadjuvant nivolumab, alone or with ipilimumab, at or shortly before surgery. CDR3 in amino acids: CASSIPGRAQETQYF. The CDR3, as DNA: TGTGCCAGTAGTATTCCGGGACGGGCCCAAGAGACCCAGTACTTC.